Presented here are 18 T cell receptor beta chains from one specimen sequenced in a study of T cell changes during pregnancy in multiple sclerosis. Using immunoSEQ multiplex PCR, the repertoire was profiled, and TCRdb retains in-frame clones only, with some absent. The sample consists of more than 70,000 clones, approximately 90% of them appearing once. Specimen: peripheral blood, collected before pregnancy. These receptors originate from a female donor with multiple sclerosis, enrolled in a pregnancy study.

Concerning this clone: The sample has other DNA sequences that encode this CDR3 too. This chain connects TRBV6-5 to TRBJ1-1; D is undetermined. The V gene lost 3 bases and the J gene lost 2 bases, with 7 bases spanning the gap. The length of the CDR3 is 13 residues. Per germline, CDR1 MNHEY and CDR2 SVGAGI. The CDR3: CASSYDRNTEAFF. In DNA, the CDR3 is TGTGCCAGCAGTTATGATAGAAACACTGAAGCTTTCTTT.

This chain connects TRBV4-1 to TRBJ2-7, with 8 bases fitting TRBD1. This CDR3 has 16 amino acids. The V gene's germline CDR1 is MGHRA and CDR2 YSYEKL. V shed 0 bases and J 0 bases; nucleotides not matched to a gene: 4. This CDR3 reads CASSQDWTGSSYEQYF. Written as DNA, the CDR3 is TGCGCCAGCAGCCAAGATTGGACAGGGAGCTCCTACGAGCAGTACTTC.

The CDR3 DNA is TGTGCCAGCAGTACCTATTTAAACACTGAAGCTTTCTTT. The encoded protein is CASSTYLNTEAFF. This rearrangement joins TRBV27 to TRBJ1-1; no clear D gene. The germline V gene encodes CDR1 MNHEY and CDR2 SMNVEV (reference sequence). V lost 5 bases and J lost 2, with 9 bases in between. The CDR3 is 13 amino acids.

The V gene is TRBV5-1, the J gene TRBJ2-3, with a tentative D call TRBD2 (5 bases). This CDR3 comprises 14 residues. Trimming cost V 0 bases and J 8 bases, with 13 bases left between them. Germline V gene sequence: CDR1 SGHRS, CDR2 YFSETQ. The CDR3 loop reads CASSLENGGVTQYF. CDR3 DNA: TGCGCCAGCAGCTTGGAGAACGGAGGAGTTACGCAGTATTTT.

This clone was detected only once. The chain combines TRBV27 with TRBJ2-4; 7 bases map to TRBD1. The CDR3 loop spans 13 amino acids. V was pared by 5 bases and J by 6 bases, with 4 bases of the junction left unmatched. Per the germline V gene, CDR1 is MNHEY and CDR2 is SMNVEV (reference sequence). CDR3 DNA sequence: TGTGCCAGCAGTGGGGGACAGAGAAACATTCAGTACTTC. Its translation is CASSGGQRNIQYF.

The V and J genes are TRBV14 and TRBJ2-3; possibly TRBD1 for D (6 bases). The germline V and J ends were trimmed by 2 bases and 4 bases, with 10 bases remaining between them. CDR1 and CDR2 from the germline V gene are SGHDN and FVKESK. CDR3 size: 14 residues. In nucleotides, the CDR3 is TGTGCCAGCAGCCAACCACAGGGCCCAGATACGCAGTATTTT. This encodes CASSQPQGPDTQYF.

The J gene is TRBJ1-5, the V gene TRBV5-5, with TRBD1 matching 7 bases. Germline V gene sequence: CDR1 SGHKS, CDR2 YYEKEE (reference sequence). This CDR3 is built from 14 residues. Unmatched junction bases numbered 2, after V lost 0 bases and J lost 5 bases. The CDR3 is CASSLDRGDQPQHF. CDR3 coding DNA: TGTGCCAGCAGCTTGGACAGGGGTGATCAGCCCCAGCATTTT.

V gene TRBV15 combines with J gene TRBJ2-5, with D hard to call. The V gene lost 2 bases and the J gene lost 5 bases, with 6 bases spanning the gap. The CDR3 consists of 12 residues. In germline, CDR1 is LNHNV, CDR2 YYDKDF (reference sequence). DNA for the CDR3: TGTGCCACCAGCAGACCCCTTGAGACCCAGTACTTC. Amino acids: CATSRPLETQYF. Filled out from reference TRBV15 and TRBJ2-5, the complete variable domain reads DAMVIQNPRYQVTQFGKPVTLSCSQTLNHNVMYWYQQKSSQAPKLLFHYYDKDFNNEADTPDNFQSRRPNTSFCFLDIRSPGLGDTAMYLCATSRPLETQYFGPGTRLLVL.

The rearrangement joins TRBV5-1 to TRBJ2-7; 10 nucleotides line up with TRBD2. The CDR3 loop spans 16 amino acids. V trimming: 2 bases; J trimming: 7 bases; junction bases outside the gene matches: 12. Germline lookup yields CDR1 SGHRS and CDR2 YFSETQ. The CDR3 sequence: CASSFSPAGGPGEQYF. In nucleotides, the CDR3 is TGCGCCAGCAGCTTCAGTCCAGCGGGAGGGCCTGGGGAGCAGTACTTC.

DNA of the CDR3: TGTGCCAGCAGCTTAGAGCCGGCCAGGGGTAACACTGAAGCTTTCTTT. This encodes CASSLEPARGNTEAFF. The rearrangement uses TRBV7-9 and TRBJ1-1; weak D call: TRBD1 (6 bases). The germline gives CDR1 SEHNR, CDR2 FQNEAQ (reference sequence). The CDR3 contains 16 residues. The V end lost 1 base, the J end lost 2 bases, and 14 bases lay between the germline ends.

The count of this clone is one. The chain joins TRBV28 to TRBJ2-7, with D tentatively TRBD1 (6 bases). With 2 bases removed from V and 6 bases from J, the gap between germline ends came to 11 bases. In germline, CDR1 is MDHEN, CDR2 SYDVKM. This CDR3 spans 13 amino acids. The CDR3 sequence: CASSLGQPSEQYF. The CDR3 bases are TGTGCCAGCAGTTTAGGACAGCCAAGCGAGCAGTACTTC.

The chain couples TRBV29-1 to TRBJ1-1; 9 nucleotides line up with TRBD1. The V segment lost 6 bases and the J segment 7 bases; nucleotides outside the gene matches: 6. CDR1 is SQVTM and CDR2 is ANQGSEA in the germline V gene. The CDR3 length is 12 residues. DNA of the CDR3: TGCAGCGTCGCAACAGGGGGCATTGAAGCTTTCTTT. It yields the protein CSVATGGIEAFF.

The chain joins TRBV5-1 to TRBJ2-7, with 7 bases matching TRBD1. The CDR3 is made up of 15 amino acids. Germline V gives CDR1 SGHRS, CDR2 YFSETQ. J was trimmed by 4 bases and V by 0 bases; bases with no gene match: 7. CDR3 protein: CASSLGGTAAYEQYF. The CDR3 coding sequence is TGCGCCAGCAGCTTGGGGGGGACAGCCGCGTACGAGCAGTACTTC. The full variable domain, completed using reference TRBV5-1 and TRBJ2-7, is KAGVTQTPRYLIKTRGQQVTLSCSPISGHRSVSWYQQTPGQGLQFLFEYFSETQRNKGNFPGRFSGRQFSNSRSEMNVSTLELGDSALYLCASSLGGTAAYEQYFGPGTRLTVT.

The gene calls are TRBV5-1 and TRBJ1-3; 7 nucleotides match TRBD1. The CDR3 has 14 amino acids. The germline CDR1 and CDR2 sequences are SGHRS and YFSETQ. The junction had 9 bases not matched to a gene; V was cut back by 4 bases and J by 8 bases. The CDR3 protein is CASSLGQAWDTIYF. CDR3 sequence (DNA): TGCGCCAGCAGCCTAGGACAGGCCTGGGACACCATATATTTT. Full variable domain (outside the CDR3, taken from reference TRBV5-1 and TRBJ1-3): KAGVTQTPRYLIKTRGQQVTLSCSPISGHRSVSWYQQTPGQGLQFLFEYFSETQRNKGNFPGRFSGRQFSNSRSEMNVSTLELGDSALYLCASSLGQAWDTIYFGEGSWLTVV.

J is TRBJ2-3 and V is TRBV5-5; TRBD2 agrees at 12 bases. Germline CDR1 reads SGHKS; CDR2 reads YYEKEE (reference sequence). The CDR3 is 16 amino acids. V shed 0 bases, J shed 4 bases, and the junction held 3 bases outside the gene matches. CDR3 in amino acids: CASSLGLAGAADTQYF. CDR3 nucleotide sequence: TGTGCCAGCAGCTTGGGACTAGCGGGAGCGGCAGATACGCAGTATTTT.

CDR3 protein: CASSSQRQGFGQPQHF. DNA for the CDR3: TGTGCCAGCAGTTCACAAAGACAGGGGTTTGGTCAGCCCCAGCATTTT. J is TRBJ1-5 and V is TRBV7-8, with TRBD1 matching over 8 bases. Trimming removed 6 bases from V and 6 bases from J; junction bases left unmatched: 13. CDR1 is SGHVS and CDR2 is FQNEAQ in the germline V gene. The CDR3 consists of 16 residues.

The chain carries TRBV7-2 and TRBJ1-6; TRBD1 agrees at 7 bases. The CDR3 has 17 residues. CDR1 and CDR2 from the germline V gene are SGHTA and FQGNSA. The V gene end was trimmed by 5 bases and the J gene end by 1 base; junction bases not matched to a gene: 8. CDR3: CASSLTEQGSYNSPLHF. The CDR3 region has the DNA TGTGCCAGCAGCCTAACGGAACAGGGGTCCTATAATTCACCCCTCCACTTT.

The chain is built from TRBV19 and TRBJ2-1; TRBD1 might be the D (5 bases). The CDR3 is made up of 15 amino acids. Trimming left V 6 bases short and J 0 bases short, with 12 bases between. Germline V gene lookup returns CDR1 LNHDA and CDR2 SQIVND (reference sequence). The CDR3 loop reads CASRMTDHSYNEQFF. In DNA, the CDR3 is TGTGCCAGTAGAATGACAGACCACTCCTACAATGAGCAGTTCTTC. Full variable domain (missing parts from reference TRBV19 and TRBJ2-1): DGGITQSPKYLFRKEGQNVTLSCEQNLNHDAMYWYRQDPGQGLRLIYYSQIVNDFQKGDIAEGYSVSREKKESFPLTVTSAQKNPTAFYLCASRMTDHSYNEQFFGPGTRLTVL.